The 4 T cell receptor beta chains presented below share a single source sample, sequenced in a study of cytomegalovirus exposure and HLA in healthy donors (dated by TCRdb to 2017 to 2019). Libraries were made using the immunoSEQ multiplex PCR assay. A mixture of 60 forward primers for TCR Vbeta segments and 13 reverse primers for TCR Jbeta segments was used in the multiplex PCR. TCRdb re-hosts the immuneACCESS table, in-frame sequences only. Its copies lack some clones; in the studies checked, an unresolved V gene accounts for under half of them, and the cause for the rest is not known. The sample records about 150,000 clones, more than 60% of which are singletons. The ten largest account for about 4% of the sample. The sample was PBMCs. The receptors originated from a woman aged 40-49 years in good health and CMV-seronegative.

J is TRBJ1-3 and V is TRBV4-1; no reliable D call. Trimming took 1 base from V and 0 from J, leaving 13 bases between them. The CDR3 runs to 17 residues. Germline values: CDR1 MGHRA, CDR2 YSYEKL. CDR3 amino acids: CASSQGRGYSSGNTIYF. In DNA, the CDR3 is TGCGCCAGCAGCCAAGGTCGTGGGTACAGCTCTGGAAACACCATATATTTT.

This clone was seen more than once but under ten times. The V gene is TRBV5-6, the J gene TRBJ1-1; no reliable D call. Germline V lookup: CDR1 SGHDT, CDR2 YYEEEE. The CDR3 has 12 residues. The V gene lost 4 bases and the J gene lost 6 bases, with 10 bases spanning the gap. The CDR3 loop is CASSPLGSEAFF. The CDR3 DNA sequence: TGTGCCAGCAGCCCGCTCGGGTCTGAAGCTTTCTTT.

The chain links TRBV11-3 to TRBJ2-7, with a weak D call TRBD2 (5 bases). Trimming shortened V by 3 bases and J by 5 bases, and 17 bases separated the two germline ends. This CDR3 has 15 residues. The germline gives CDR1 SGHNT, CDR2 YENEEA. The CDR3 protein is CASSFTPGNQHEQYF. In nucleotides, the CDR3 is TGTGCCAGCAGCTTCACACCCGGGAACCAGCACGAGCAGTACTTC.

The gene calls are TRBV10-3 and TRBJ2-1, with TRBD2 matching over 7 bases. Germline V gives CDR1 ENHRY, CDR2 SYGVKD. CDR3 length: 14 amino acids. V trimming: 4 bases; J trimming: 7 bases; junction bases outside the gene matches: 7. The CDR3 bases are TGTGCCATCAGTGCCCGGCTAGCGGAAAATGAGCAGTTCTTC. Translating it yields CAISARLAENEQFF.